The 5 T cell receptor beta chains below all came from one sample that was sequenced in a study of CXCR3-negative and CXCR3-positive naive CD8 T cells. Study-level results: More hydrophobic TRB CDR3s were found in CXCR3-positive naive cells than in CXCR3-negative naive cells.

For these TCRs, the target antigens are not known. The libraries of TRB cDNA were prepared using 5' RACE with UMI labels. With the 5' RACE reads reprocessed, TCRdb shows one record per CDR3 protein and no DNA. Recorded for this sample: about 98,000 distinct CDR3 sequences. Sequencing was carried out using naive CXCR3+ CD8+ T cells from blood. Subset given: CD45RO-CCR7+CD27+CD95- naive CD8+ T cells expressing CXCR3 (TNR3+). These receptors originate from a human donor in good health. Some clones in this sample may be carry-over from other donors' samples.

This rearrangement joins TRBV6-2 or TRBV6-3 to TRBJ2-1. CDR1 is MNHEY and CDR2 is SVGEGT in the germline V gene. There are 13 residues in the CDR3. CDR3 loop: CASIKATYNEQFF.

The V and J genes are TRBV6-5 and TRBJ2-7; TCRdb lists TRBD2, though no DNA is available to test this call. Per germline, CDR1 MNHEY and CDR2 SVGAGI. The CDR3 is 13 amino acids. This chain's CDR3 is CASSYTEGYEQYF.

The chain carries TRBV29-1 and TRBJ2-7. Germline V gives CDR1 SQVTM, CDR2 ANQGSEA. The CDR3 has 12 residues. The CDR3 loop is CSVITGPYEQYF.

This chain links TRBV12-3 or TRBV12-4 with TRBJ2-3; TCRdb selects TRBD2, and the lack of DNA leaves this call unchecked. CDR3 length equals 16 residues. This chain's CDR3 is CASRDLSAGTTDTQYF.

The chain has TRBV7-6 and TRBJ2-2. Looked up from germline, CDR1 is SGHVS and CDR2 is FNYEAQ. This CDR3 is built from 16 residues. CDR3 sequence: CASSLALQRPTGELFF.